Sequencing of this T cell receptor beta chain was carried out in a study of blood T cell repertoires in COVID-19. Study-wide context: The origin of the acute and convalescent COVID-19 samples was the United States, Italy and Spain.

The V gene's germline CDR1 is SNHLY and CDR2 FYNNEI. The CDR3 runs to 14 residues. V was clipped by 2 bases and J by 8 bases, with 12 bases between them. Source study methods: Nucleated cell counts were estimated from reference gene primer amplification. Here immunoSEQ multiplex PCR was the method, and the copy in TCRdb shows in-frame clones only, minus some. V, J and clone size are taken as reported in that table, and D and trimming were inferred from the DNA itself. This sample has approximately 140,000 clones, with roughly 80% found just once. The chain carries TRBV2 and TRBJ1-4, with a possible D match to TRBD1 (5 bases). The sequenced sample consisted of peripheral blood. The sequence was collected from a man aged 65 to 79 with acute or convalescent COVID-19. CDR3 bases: TGTGCCAGCAGTGAACCAGGGAGGGGAGAAAAACTGTTTTTT. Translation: CASSEPGRGEKLFF.